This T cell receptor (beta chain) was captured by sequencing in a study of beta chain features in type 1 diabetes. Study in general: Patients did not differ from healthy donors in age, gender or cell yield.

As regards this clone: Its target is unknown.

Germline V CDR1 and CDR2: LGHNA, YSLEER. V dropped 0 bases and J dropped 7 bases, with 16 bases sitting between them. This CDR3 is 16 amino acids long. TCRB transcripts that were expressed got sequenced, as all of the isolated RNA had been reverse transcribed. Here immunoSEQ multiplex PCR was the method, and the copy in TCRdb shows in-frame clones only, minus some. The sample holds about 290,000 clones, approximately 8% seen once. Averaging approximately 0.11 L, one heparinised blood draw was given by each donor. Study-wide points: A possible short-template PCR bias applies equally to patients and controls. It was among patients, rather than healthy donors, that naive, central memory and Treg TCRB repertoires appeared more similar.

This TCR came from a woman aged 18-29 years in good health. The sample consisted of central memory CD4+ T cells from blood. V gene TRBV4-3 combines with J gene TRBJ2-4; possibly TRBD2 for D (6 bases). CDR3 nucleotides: TGCGCCAGCAGCCAAGATTTTAGCGGAATTGGGAACATTCAGTACTTC. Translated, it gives CASSQDFSGIGNIQYF.